This TCR beta chain is from a study of response to subunit inactivated influenza vaccine. The CDR3 is made up of 20 amino acids. Germline-derived CDR1 and CDR2 are SGHRS and YFSETQ. Trimming removed 0 bases from V and 1 base from J, with 20 bases in between. MiXCR, applied by TCRdb to the RT-PCR reads, yields one record per CDR3 protein. The sample gives 650,000 to 850,000 distinct CDR3 sequences, around 13% of which show up once; approximately 6.5% is in the top ten. General study results and limits: The authors put forward the suggestion that each seasonal influenza vaccination may bring in only a limited number of new T cells.

This clonotype was seen more than once but under ten times. The target antigen is unknown. This specimen was PBMCs from blood, taken around two weeks before vaccination. The receptor comes from a man aged 45 to 65 who received an inactivated influenza vaccine. The V and J genes are TRBV5-1 and TRBJ2-6, with D maybe TRBD2 (7 bases). The CDR3 region has the DNA TGCGCCAGCAGCTTGGCCTTTGATTTGGGAGGGACATCTGGGGCCAACGTCCTGACTTTC. It translates to CASSLAFDLGGTSGANVLTF.